This T cell receptor beta chain was sequenced for a study of human T cells and chemical hapten exposure. Looking at the study overall: Sensitizing treatment utilized 2% DPC over an approximately 2 cm by approximately 2 cm portion of upper inner arm skin.

The library tagged individual cDNA molecules with unique molecular identifiers. TCRdb used MiXCR to reprocess the RACE reads, holding one entry per CDR3 protein. This sample carries about 64,000 distinct CDR3 sequences, about 10% of them seen once, and the ten largest clones take 2% to 3%. This clonotype has only a few counts. The antigen is not known. Germline loops: CDR1 LNHDA, CDR2 SQIVND (reference sequence). Between the trimmed V and J ends, which lost 1 base and 3 bases, there was a span of 12 bases. The CDR3 contains 15 residues. The study, taken as a whole, reports: TCRs exceeding a frequency of 1 in 1000 stayed unchanged under DPC sensitization.

Time point in this sample: patch test 3, about 24 weeks after DPC sensitization. The treatment here: therapeutic diphenylcyclopropenone sensitization with weekly scalp DPC. The rearrangement links TRBV19 to TRBJ1-2; the D is unclear. The sequence was collected from a young woman with alopecia areata. Some clones in this sample may be carry-over from other donors' samples. The sample in question was whole blood, obtained in connection with sensitization to the hapten diphenylcyclopropenone (DPC). The CDR3 DNA reads as TGTGCCAGTAGTATAGTGTCGCCAGCAGACTATGGCTACACCTTC. This translates into CASSIVSPADYGYTF.